This TCR beta chain was obtained from a study of blood T cell repertoires in COVID-19. Study-wide context: Italy, Spain and the United States were the sources of the convalescent and acute COVID-19 samples. In each case, the material was cDNA or gDNA derived from T cells, B-cell-depleted T cells, or PBMCs.

CDR3 length: 16 residues. J was trimmed by 10 bases and V by 7 bases; bases with no gene match: 14. Germline assignment: CDR1 LNHDA and CDR2 SQIVND (reference sequence). Per the original data handling: From reference gene primer amplification, estimates of nucleated cell counts were derived. The repertoire was sequenced with immunoSEQ multiplex PCR; TCRdb's copy has only in-frame clones and lacks some. D and trimming were read from the DNA, whereas the V and J calls and clone size are those reported in that table. The data show about 270,000 clones, less than 90% seen once. The chain couples TRBV19 to TRBJ1-6, with TRBD1 matching 9 bases. This clonotype originated in a man between 60 and 75 years old who had recovered from COVID-19. Material: peripheral blood. In nucleotides, the CDR3 is TGTGCCAGTACCGACCTGGGACAGGGAGGTAACTCACCCCTCCACTTT. It is translated as CASTDLGQGGNSPLHF.